This entry features one T cell receptor (beta chain) sequence. Repertoires were generated with immunoSEQ multiplex PCR, while TCRdb's copy carries only in-frame clones and drops some. The sample lists around 170,000 clones; around nine tenths were seen once. This record comes from a study of control samples from healthy donors and cancer patients. The clonotype was recovered from a man aged 30 to 39 in good health. The specimen was blood.

CDR3 amino acids: CASSLSGTSGSRTGELFF. The CDR3 DNA reads TGCGCCAGCAGCTTAAGCGGGACTAGCGGGAGTCGGACCGGGGAGCTGTTTTTT. V gene TRBV5-1 combines with J gene TRBJ2-2; 14 bases agree with TRBD2. The V and J ends lost 2 bases and 5 bases, in that order; junction bases with no gene match: 8. The CDR3 runs 18 residues. Germline loops: CDR1 SGHRS, CDR2 YFSETQ.